This is a list of T cell receptor beta chains from one sample in a study of a mutant IDH1 vaccine in newly diagnosed glioma. For these receptors, no antigen is known. Some clones are missing from TCRdb's copy, which holds only in-frame ones; the method was immunoSEQ multiplex PCR. This sample has roughly 86,000 clones, with around four fifths found just once. This specimen was PBMCs, taken from a glioma patient whose treatment included an IDH1 peptide vaccine. The receptors originated from a man between 35 and 55 years old with glioma. CDR3s include the opening cysteine and the closing phenylalanine or tryptophan. The D gene is left open where the match is weak. Expanded clones are given a class, and other clones once, few, many or no size at all.

TRBJ1-1 | NA | NA | TRBV6-5 | CASTRGAQSTEAFF | TGTGCCAGCACGCGGGGGGCGCAGAGCACTGAAGCTTTCTTT
TRBJ1-5 | NA | NA | TRBV30 | CACTTGISQPQHF | TGTGCCTGCACTACAGGGATTAGTCAGCCCCAGCATTTT
TRBJ2-5 | NA | TRBD1 | TRBV29-1 | CSVQDRSNQETQYF | TGCAGCGTACAGGACAGGAGCAACCAAGAGACCCAGTACTTC
TRBJ2-7 | NA | TRBD2 | TRBV7-9 | CASSPSGAFYEQYF | TGTGCCAGCAGCCCGAGCGGGGCATTCTACGAGCAGTACTTC
TRBJ1-3 | NA | NA | TRBV27 | CASSLEGQPGNTIYF | TGTGCCAGCAGTTTGGAGGGACAACCTGGAAACACCATATATTTT
TRBJ2-5 | NA | NA | TRBV11-2 | CASSPTQGGGETQYF | TGTGCCAGCAGCCCCACACAGGGAGGGGGAGAGACCCAGTACTTC
TRBJ1-2 | few | TRBD1 | TRBV4-1 | CASSQVSGVGTGRNGYTF | TGCGCCAGCAGCCAAGTTTCGGGGGTAGGGACAGGGCGAAATGGCTACACCTTC
TRBJ1-1 | NA | NA | TRBV18 | CASSRKQNTEAFF | TGTGCCAGCTCACGGAAACAGAACACTGAAGCTTTCTTT
TRBJ1-1 | NA | TRBD1 | TRBV11-2 | CASSLKTGAAKSFF | TGTGCCAGCAGCTTAAAGACAGGGGCGGCTAAATCTTTCTTT
TRBJ2-5 | NA | TRBD1 | TRBV7-2 | CASSLALTGGQETQYF | TGTGCCAGCAGCTTAGCCTTGACAGGGGGCCAAGAGACCCAGTACTTC
TRBJ1-2 | NA | TRBD1 | TRBV28 | CASSSPQGRNYGYTF | TGTGCCAGCAGTTCCCCACAGGGGAGGAACTATGGCTACACCTTC
TRBJ1-1 | NA | TRBD1 | TRBV6-1 | CASSWTGAVEAFF | TGTGCCAGCAGCTGGACAGGGGCCGTTGAAGCTTTCTTT
TRBJ2-3 | NA | TRBD2 | TRBV4-2 | CASSQGTSGVTDTQYF | TGTGCCAGCAGCCAAGGGACTAGCGGGGTCACAGATACGCAGTATTTT
TRBJ1-5 | once | TRBD1 | TRBV6-8 | CASRKSGTAHQPQHF | TGTGCCAGCAGAAAATCTGGGACAGCCCATCAGCCCCAGCATTTT